This TCR beta chain was observed in a study of blood T cell repertoires in COVID-19. Turning to the study itself: Specimens from acute and convalescent COVID-19 originated in the United States, Italy and Spain. T cells, B-cell-depleted T cells, or PBMCs supplied cDNA or gDNA.

Per the germline V gene, CDR1 is SGHRS and CDR2 is YFSETQ. With 3 bases removed from V and 5 bases from J, the gap between germline ends came to 8 bases. The length of the CDR3 is 12 residues. How the authors handled the data: Amplification with reference gene primers provided the estimates of nucleated cell counts. Libraries were prepared by immunoSEQ multiplex PCR; TCRdb keeps only in-frame clonotypes and omits some of them. For V, J and clone size, that table is used; D and trimming come from the DNA. Found here are 300,000 to 400,000 clones, 75% to 90% of them singletons; the top ten hold about 6%.

Sequenced input: peripheral blood. The chain employs TRBV5-1 and TRBJ2-5; D is uncertain. This TCR derives from a woman in her 50s with COVID-19, enrolled during active disease. The CDR3 sequence: CASSYADETQYF. The CDR3, as DNA: TGCGCCAGCAGCTACGCGGATGAGACCCAGTACTTC.